This TCR beta chain was captured in a study of blood T cell repertoires in COVID-19. Study background: The samples span acute and convalescent COVID-19 from the United States, Italy and Spain.

Generated by immunoSEQ multiplex PCR, the TCRdb table keeps only in-frame clones and is missing some. The table has a few hundred thousand clones, roughly 86% seen once. Participant ages covered about 18 to 100 years across 20 to 30 US areas. Assignment of participants to cohorts was predicated upon participant-reported clinical history. The V gene's germline CDR1 is SGHVS and CDR2 FQNEAQ. V lost 5 bases to trimming and J lost 1 base; unmatched junction nucleotides: 4. The CDR3 has 14 amino acids. The TCR comes from a middle-aged man in a cohort exposed to, infected with or recovered from COVID-19 (not recorded which). The sequenced material came from PBMCs or T cells enriched from blood (not recorded which). V and J are TRBV7-8 and TRBJ1-1; 7 bases fit TRBD1. The chain's CDR3 is CASSTRTGNTEAFF. Here the CDR3 DNA reads TGTGCCAGCAGCACCCGGACAGGGAACACTGAAGCTTTCTTT.